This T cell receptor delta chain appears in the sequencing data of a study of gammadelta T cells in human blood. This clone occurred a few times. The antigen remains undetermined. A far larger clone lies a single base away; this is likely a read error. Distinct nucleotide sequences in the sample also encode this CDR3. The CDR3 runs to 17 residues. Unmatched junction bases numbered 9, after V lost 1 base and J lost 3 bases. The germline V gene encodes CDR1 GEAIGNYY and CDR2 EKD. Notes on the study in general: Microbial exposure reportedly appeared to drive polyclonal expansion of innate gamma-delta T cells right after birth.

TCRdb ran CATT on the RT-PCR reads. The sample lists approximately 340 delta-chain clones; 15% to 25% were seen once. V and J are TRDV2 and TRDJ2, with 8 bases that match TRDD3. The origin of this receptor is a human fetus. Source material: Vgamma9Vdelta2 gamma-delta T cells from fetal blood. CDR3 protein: CACDTRTGGGMTAQLFF. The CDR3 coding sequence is TGTGCCTGTGACACGAGAACTGGGGGGGGTATGACAGCACAACTCTTCTTT.